This TCR beta chain was observed in a study of T cells in Graves' hyperthyroidism and ophthalmopathy (dated by TCRdb to between 2018 and 2021). General notes on the study: Peripheral blood samples were taken at initial diagnosis, before any treatment was given. The paper describes TCR Vbeta CDR3 sequencing of 135 peripheral blood samples, made up of roughly 45 ophthalmopathy patients, 70 to 75 hyperthyroidism patients and 17 progressor patients. Once sampling was done, hyperthyroidism patients were given methimazole at a starting dose of 30 mg daily, whereas ophthalmopathy patients were given high-dose intravenous methylprednisolone. TCR V-J signatures able to tell the groups apart were searched for in a discovery cohort of 100 or so patients, of whom around 43 had Graves' ophthalmopathy and 57 had stable Graves' hyperthyroidism. Prospective prediction of ophthalmopathy was tested in an independent validation cohort of fewer than 20 hyperthyroidism patients and 17 patients who later progressed to ophthalmopathy. For training and testing, the 100 or so patients in the discovery cohort were randomly divided in a 7:3 ratio. Thyroid tissue and blood T-cell repertoires from several Graves' hyperthyroidism patients were also compared in the study. Beyond this particular receptor, the publication reports: Most expanded thyroid clonotypes (frequency above 0.001) were also found in blood, which suggests that blood repertoires may mirror thyroid immune responses. In cross-validation, a model built on a 13 V-J signature told ophthalmopathy apart from stable hyperthyroidism with under 90% sensitivity and approximately 84% specificity, and in testing the same model reached 80%/75%. Sample size was not statistically predetermined, and investigators were not blinded to group allocation. In validation, the model predicted progression to ophthalmopathy with 55% to 71% sensitivity and around 72% specificity, a median of about 6 months before onset.

This clonotype was detected many times. Its antigen target is currently unknown. No clone much larger than this one lies a single base away; base qualities are absent. Ophthalmopathy patients had moderately to severely active disease, with a Clinical Activity Score of 3 or more, a NOSPECS grade of 4 or more, and a disease duration of less than 3 months. Any patient with an uncontrolled infection, another autoimmune disease, pregnancy or lactation was excluded. Clinical symptoms, serum thyroxine and TRAb, thyroid ultrasound, and orbital computed tomography formed the basis for the diagnoses. PBMCs were separated from 7.5 to 10 ml of fresh peripheral blood using Ficoll-Paque density gradient centrifugation. Trizol reagent was used to extract total RNA, and RNA quality was then checked on an Agilent 2100 Bioanalyzer. Spanning cysteine to phenylalanine, the CDR3 consists of 14 amino acids. Of all the DNA, just the CDR3 is kept, 42 bases in frame from base 1. Reading the germline V gene gives CDR1 SGHTA and CDR2 FQGNSA. V gives up 5 bases and J gives up 6 bases, and the segment between their germline ends measures 17 bases.

TCR beta CDR3 regions were amplified from RNA transcripts. For the first round of RT-PCR on the TCR CDR3, the HTBI primer set was used together with the Qiagen OneStep RT-PCR kit. A second multiplex PCR round built the libraries, followed by size selection and purification. Sequencing of the libraries was done on an Illumina HiSeq2000 using paired-end 100 bp reads. The original methods were these. SOAPnuke was used to process the raw data, removing reads that contained adapters or uncalled bases, had a mean Phred below 15, or lacked an exact match to the constant primer or identifier. High-quality paired reads were merged with COPE v1.2.5, and unique nucleotide sequences were defined as clonotypes. Clonotypes were aligned to IMGT TRBV, TRBD and TRBJ reference segments using MiTCR v1.1. The analysis was restricted to V-J combinations with a frequency above 0.0001, which together covered about 99% of the repertoires. A TCS score was defined as the ratio between F50 (clonal expansion) and ExV (chaos), using BLOSUM62-based TCRdist between CDR3 peptides within each V-J. Welch's t-statistics and random forest reduced 500 to 550 V-J features to roughly 13, which were used in a naive Bayes classifier (R e1071). The raw public reads went through TCRdb reprocessing: fastp at Q25, MiXCR clone calling, in-frame beta chains kept. All rows with the same CDR3 protein become a single entry with the most common DNA and genes. In this record, the V and J calls reflect TCRdb's handling and not the investigators' own analysis. Counted in this sample were about 370,000 distinct CDR3 sequences; 12% to 15% of them appeared once. The top ten clones comprise roughly 20% of the sample.

The material sequenced was blood. This receptor was taken from a woman in her sixties or seventies with Graves' ophthalmopathy. This chain joins TRBV7-2 to TRBJ2-7, with no confidently assigned D gene. The CDR3 region: CASSRYLAPLEQYF. The nucleotide sequence reads TGTGCCAGCAGCCGGTATTTGGCCCCTCTCGAGCAGTACTTC.